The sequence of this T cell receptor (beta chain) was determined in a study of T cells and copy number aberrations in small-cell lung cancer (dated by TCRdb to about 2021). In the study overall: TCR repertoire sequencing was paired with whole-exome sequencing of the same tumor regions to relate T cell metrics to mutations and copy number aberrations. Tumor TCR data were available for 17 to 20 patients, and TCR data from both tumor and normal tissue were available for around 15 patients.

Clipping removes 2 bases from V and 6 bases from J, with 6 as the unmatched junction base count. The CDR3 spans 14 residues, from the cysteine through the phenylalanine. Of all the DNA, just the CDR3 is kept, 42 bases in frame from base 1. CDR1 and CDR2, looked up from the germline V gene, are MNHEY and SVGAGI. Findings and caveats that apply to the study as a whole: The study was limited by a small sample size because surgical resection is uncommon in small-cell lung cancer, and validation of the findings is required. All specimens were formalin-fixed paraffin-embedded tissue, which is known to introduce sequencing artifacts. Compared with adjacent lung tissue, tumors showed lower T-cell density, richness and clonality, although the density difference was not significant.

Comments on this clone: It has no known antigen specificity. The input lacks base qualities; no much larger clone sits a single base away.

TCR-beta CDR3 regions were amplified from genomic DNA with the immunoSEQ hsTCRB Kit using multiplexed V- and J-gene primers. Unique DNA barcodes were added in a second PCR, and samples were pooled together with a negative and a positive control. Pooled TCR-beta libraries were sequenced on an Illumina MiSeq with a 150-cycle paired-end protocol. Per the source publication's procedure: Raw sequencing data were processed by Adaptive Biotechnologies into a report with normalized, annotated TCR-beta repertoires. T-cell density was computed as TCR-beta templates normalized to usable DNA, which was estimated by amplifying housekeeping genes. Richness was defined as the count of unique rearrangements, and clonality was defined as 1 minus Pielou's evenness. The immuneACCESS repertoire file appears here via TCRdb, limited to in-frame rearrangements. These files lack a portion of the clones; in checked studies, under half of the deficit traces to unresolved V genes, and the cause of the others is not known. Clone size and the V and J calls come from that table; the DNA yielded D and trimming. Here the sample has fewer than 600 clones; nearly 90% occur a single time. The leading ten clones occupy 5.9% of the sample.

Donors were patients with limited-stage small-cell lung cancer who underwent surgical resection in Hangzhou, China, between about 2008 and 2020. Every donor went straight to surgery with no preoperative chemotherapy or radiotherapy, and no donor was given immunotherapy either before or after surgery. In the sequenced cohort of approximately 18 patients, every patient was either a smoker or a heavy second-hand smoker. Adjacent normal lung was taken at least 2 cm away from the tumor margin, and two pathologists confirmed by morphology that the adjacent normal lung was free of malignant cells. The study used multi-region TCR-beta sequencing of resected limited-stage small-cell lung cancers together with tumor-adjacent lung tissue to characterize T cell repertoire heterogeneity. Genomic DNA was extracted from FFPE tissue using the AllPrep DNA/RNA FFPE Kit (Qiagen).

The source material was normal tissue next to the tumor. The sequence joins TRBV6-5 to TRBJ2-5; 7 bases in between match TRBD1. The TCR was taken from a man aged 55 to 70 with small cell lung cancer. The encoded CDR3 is CASSYKGGGQTQYF. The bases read TGTGCCAGCAGTTACAAAGGGGGCGGCCAGACCCAGTACTTC.